This T cell receptor (beta chain) was documented in a study of T cells in Graves' hyperthyroidism and ophthalmopathy. Concerning this clonotype itself: Antigen specificity is unknown.

RNA transcripts gave rise to amplified TCR beta CDR3 regions. TCR CDR3 underwent first-round RT-PCR with the HTBI primer set. Each CDR3 protein gets one entry after TCRdb re-called the multiplex PCR reads with MiXCR. There are hundreds of thousands of distinct CDR3 sequences in the sample; roughly 32% occur only once, and approximately 31% lies in the top ten. Reasons for excluding patients were uncontrolled infection, other autoimmune disease, pregnancy or lactation. Diagnostic decisions used clinical symptoms, serum thyroxine and TRAb, thyroid ultrasound and orbital computed tomography. Study findings and constraints: Most expanded thyroid clonotypes above 0.001 also appeared in blood.

Sequencing was performed on blood. The source of this sequence is a woman between 40 and 50 years old with Graves' hyperthyroidism.

Here the CDR3 reads CAISESPGQGLETQYF. In nucleotides, the CDR3 is TGTGCCATCAGTGAGTCGCCAGGACAGGGACTAGAGACCCAGTACTTC. The chain couples TRBV10-3 to TRBJ2-5; 8 nucleotides line up with TRBD1. The CDR3 is 16 amino acids. J was trimmed by 4 bases and V by 0 bases; bases with no gene match: 7. Germline-derived CDR1 and CDR2 are ENHRY and SYGVKD.